In this sample, the clone carrying this TCR beta chain turned up a few times. Its matching antigen is unknown. The data are from a study of blood T cells in healthy people across ages. Turning to the study itself: Through template switching, about one barcoded beta molecule was captured per two T cells, as measured in model experiments. Points from the study as a whole: The long-lived group displayed more naive CD4+ cells, plus higher diversity, than the aged donors did.

CDR1 and CDR2 (germline): KGHSH, LQKENI. Unmatched junction bases numbered 10, after V lost 3 bases and J lost 4 bases. CDR3 length: 17 amino acids. The authors ran a second PCR of roughly 6 to 12 cycles using a sample-barcoded 5' primer and a J-beta primer mix. In TCRdb, the 5' RACE reads were re-called with MiXCR into one record per CDR3 protein. Here the sample spans about a million distinct CDR3 sequences, around two fifths being singletons. This clonotype was sampled from a young man in good health. The rearrangement joins TRBV18 to TRBJ1-2, with TRBD1 identical over 11 bases. The source material was blood. The CDR3 bases are TGTGCCAGCTCACCTCAGGACAGGGGGCATCCAGGCTATGGCTACACCTTC. It yields the protein CASSPQDRGHPGYGYTF.